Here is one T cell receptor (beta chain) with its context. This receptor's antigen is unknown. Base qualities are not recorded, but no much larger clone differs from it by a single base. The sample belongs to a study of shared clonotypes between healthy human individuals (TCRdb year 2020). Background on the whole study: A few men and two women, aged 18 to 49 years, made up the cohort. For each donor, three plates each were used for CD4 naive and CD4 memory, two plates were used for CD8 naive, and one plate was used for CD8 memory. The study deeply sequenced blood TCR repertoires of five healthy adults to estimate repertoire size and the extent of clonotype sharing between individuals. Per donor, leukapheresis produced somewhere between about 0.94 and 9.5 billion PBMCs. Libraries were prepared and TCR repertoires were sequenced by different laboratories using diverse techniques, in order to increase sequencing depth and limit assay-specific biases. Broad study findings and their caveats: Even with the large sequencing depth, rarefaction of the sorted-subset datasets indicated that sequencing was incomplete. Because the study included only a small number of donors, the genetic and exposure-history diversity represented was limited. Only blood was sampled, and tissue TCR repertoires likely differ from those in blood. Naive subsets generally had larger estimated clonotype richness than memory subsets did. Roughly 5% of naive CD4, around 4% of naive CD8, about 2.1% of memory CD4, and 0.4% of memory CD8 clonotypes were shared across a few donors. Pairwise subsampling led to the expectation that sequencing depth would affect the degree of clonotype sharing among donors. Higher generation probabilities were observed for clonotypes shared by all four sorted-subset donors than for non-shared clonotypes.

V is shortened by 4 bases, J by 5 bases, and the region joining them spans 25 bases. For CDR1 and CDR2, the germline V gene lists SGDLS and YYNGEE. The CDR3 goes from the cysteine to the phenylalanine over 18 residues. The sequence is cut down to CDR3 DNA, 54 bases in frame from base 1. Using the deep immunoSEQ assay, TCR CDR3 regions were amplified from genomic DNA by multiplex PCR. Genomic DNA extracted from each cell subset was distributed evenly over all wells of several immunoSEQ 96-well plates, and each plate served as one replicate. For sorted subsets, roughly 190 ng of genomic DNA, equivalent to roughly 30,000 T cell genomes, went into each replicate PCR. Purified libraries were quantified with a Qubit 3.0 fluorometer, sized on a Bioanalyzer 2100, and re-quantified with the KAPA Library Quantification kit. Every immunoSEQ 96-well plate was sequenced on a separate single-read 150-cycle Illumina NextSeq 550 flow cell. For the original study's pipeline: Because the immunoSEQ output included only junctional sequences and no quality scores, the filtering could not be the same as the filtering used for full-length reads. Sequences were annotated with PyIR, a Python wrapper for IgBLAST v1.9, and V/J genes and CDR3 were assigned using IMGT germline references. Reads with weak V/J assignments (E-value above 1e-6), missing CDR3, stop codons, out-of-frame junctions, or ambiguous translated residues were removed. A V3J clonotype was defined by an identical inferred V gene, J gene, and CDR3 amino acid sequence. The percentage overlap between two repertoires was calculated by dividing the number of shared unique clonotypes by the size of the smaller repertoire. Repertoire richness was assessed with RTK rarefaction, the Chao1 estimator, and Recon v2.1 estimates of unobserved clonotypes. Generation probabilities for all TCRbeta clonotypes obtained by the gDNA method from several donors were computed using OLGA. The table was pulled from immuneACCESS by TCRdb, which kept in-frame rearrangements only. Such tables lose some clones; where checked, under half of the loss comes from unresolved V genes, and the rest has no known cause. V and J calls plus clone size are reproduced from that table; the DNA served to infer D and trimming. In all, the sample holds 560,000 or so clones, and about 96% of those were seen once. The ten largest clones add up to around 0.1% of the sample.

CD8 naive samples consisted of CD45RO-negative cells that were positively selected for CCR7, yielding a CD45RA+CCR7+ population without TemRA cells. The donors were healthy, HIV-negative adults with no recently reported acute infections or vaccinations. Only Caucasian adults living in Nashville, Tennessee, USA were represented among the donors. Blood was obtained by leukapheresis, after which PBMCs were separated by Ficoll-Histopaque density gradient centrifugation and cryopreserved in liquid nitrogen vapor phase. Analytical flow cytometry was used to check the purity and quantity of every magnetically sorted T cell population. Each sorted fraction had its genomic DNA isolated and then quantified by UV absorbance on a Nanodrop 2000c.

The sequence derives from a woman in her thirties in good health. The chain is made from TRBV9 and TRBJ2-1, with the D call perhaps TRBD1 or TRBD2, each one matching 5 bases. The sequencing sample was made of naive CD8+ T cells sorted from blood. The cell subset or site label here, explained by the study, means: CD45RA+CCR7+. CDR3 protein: CASSPRGVSGIGHNEQFF. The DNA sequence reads TGTGCCAGCAGCCCTAGAGGGGTATCAGGTATCGGGCACAATGAGCAGTTCTTC.